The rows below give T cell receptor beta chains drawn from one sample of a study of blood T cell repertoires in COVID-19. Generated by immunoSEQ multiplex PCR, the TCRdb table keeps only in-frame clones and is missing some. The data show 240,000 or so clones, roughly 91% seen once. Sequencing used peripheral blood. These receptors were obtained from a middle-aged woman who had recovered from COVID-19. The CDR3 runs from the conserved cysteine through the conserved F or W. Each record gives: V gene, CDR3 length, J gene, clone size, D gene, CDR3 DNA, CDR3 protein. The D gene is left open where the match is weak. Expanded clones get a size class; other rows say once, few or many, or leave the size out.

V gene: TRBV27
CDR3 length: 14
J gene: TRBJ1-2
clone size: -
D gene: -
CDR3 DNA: TGTGCCAGCAGCCCTCGCTTCGGGGGGAGCGGCTACACCTTC
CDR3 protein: CASSPRFGGSGYTF

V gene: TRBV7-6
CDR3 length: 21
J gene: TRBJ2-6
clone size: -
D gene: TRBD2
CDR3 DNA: TGTGCCAGCAGCTTACCCCGGGGGGGGTACCCCACGCTCTCTGGGGCCAACGTCCTGACTTTC
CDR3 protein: CASSLPRGGYPTLSGANVLTF

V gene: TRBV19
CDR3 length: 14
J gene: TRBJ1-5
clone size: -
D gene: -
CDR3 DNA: TGTGCCAGTAGTATAGGGTACAGAAATCAGCCCCAGCATTTT
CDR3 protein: CASSIGYRNQPQHF

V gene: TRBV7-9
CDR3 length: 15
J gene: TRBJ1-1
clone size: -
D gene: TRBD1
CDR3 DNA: TGTGCCAGCAGCCCCCCAGGGGGCCCTAACACTGAAGCTTTCTTT
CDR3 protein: CASSPPGGPNTEAFF

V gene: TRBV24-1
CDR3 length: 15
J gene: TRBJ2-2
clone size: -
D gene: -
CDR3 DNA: TGTGCCACCGACCCGAAGGGGGAGAACACCGGGGAGCTGTTTTTT
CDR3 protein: CATDPKGENTGELFF

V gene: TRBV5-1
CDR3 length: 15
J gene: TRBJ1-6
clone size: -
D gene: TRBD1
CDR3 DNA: TGCGCCAGCAGCCAGGGGACAGCCGGCAATTCACCCCTCCACTTT
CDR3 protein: CASSQGTAGNSPLHF

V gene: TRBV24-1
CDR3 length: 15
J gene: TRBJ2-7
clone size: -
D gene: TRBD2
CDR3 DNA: TGTGCCACCAGTGATGGGGGACTAGCTTCCTCCGAGCAGTACTTC
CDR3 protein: CATSDGGLASSEQYF

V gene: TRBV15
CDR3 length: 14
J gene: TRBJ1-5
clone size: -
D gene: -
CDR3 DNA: TGTGCCACCAGCAGAGGACCGGGGGGTCAGCCCCAGCATTTT
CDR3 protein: CATSRGPGGQPQHF

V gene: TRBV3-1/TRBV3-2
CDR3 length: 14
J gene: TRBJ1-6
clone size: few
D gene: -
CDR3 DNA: TGTGCCAGCAGCCAGGGCAGTAATAATTCACCCCTCCACTTT
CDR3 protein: CASSQGSNNSPLHF

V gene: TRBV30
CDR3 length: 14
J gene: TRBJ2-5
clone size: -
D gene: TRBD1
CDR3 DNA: TGTGCCTGGAGTGGGGGACAGGCCGCTGGGGCCCAGTACTTC
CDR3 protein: CAWSGGQAAGAQYF

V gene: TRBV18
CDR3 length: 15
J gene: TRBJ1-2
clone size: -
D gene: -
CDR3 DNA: TGTGCCAGCTCACCACCGGGCACCCAGAGCTATGGCTACACCTTC
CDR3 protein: CASSPPGTQSYGYTF

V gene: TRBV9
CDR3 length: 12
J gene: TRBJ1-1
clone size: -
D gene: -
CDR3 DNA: TGTGCCAGCAGCGCTCAGGGGACTGAAGCTTTCTTT
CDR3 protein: CASSAQGTEAFF

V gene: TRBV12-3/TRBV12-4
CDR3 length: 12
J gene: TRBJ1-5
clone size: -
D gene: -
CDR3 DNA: TGTGCCAGCAGTTGGCCCTATCAGCCCCAGCATTTT
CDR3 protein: CASSWPYQPQHF

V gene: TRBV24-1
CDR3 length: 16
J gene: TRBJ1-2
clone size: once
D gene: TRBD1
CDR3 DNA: TGTGCCACCAGTGTTGGGACAGGGCGCGGAGGGGGAGGCTACACCTTC
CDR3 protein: CATSVGTGRGGGGYTF

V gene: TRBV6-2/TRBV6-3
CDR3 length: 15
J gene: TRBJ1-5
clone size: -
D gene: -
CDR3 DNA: TGTGCCAGCAGTCAGGGAGGAGGGAGCAATCAGCCCCAGCATTTT
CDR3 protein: CASSQGGGSNQPQHF

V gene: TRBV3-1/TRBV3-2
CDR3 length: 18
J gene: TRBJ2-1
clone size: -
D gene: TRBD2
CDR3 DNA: TGTGCCAGCAGCCAAGATCCCAGACTAGCGGGGCCCTACAATGAGCAGTTCTTC
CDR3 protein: CASSQDPRLAGPYNEQFF

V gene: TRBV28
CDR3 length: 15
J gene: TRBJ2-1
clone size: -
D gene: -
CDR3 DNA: TGTGCCAGCAGCCAGGGGGGACTAGCCTACAATGAGCAGTTCTTC
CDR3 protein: CASSQGGLAYNEQFF